The TCR beta chain under discussion was sequenced for a study of T cell responses to AZD1222 COVID-19 vaccine. Deletions cut 5 bases from V and 3 bases from J, with 16 bases between. The CDR3 extends over 15 amino acids. The V gene's germline CDR1 is SGHVS and CDR2 FNYEAQ. Concerning this clone itself: No antigen is known for it.

The table came from immunoSEQ multiplex PCR; TCRdb's copy has only in-frame clones and leaves some out. The sample records around 85,000 clones, under 90% being singletons. Whole-study findings and limits: Donors skewed white British and female; clonal diversity was possibly underestimated.

The clonotype originates from an adult who received the AZD1222 COVID-19 vaccine. This chain links TRBV7-6 with TRBJ1-1; maybe TRBD1 (6 bases). The sequenced sample was peripheral blood, obtained 28 days after the second AZD1222 dose. CDR3 in amino acids: CASSHQGFGDTEAFF. The CDR3 DNA follows: TGTGCCAGCAGCCACCAGGGGTTCGGTGACACTGAAGCTTTCTTT.